Below are 8 T cell receptor beta chains sequenced from a single sample in a study of CD8 T cells in Susac syndrome. Random-hexamer reverse transcription was applied to roughly 0.5 to 1 ug RNA. TCRdb analysed the immunoSEQ multiplex PCR reads with MiXCR anew, one entry per CDR3 protein. This table holds a few hundred thousand distinct CDR3 sequences, approximately 95% found once. The material sequenced was CD4+ T cells from PBMCs. The receptors stem from a human donor with multiple sclerosis.

The rearrangement uses TRBV27 and TRBJ2-3, with TRBD2 identical over 9 bases. CDR1 is MNHEY, CDR2 SMNVEV, per germline (reference sequence). This CDR3 comprises 16 residues. The V and J ends lost 6 bases and 4 bases, in that order; junction bases with no gene match: 11. The CDR3 is CASRLVAGGPPDTQYF. The CDR3 region has the DNA TGTGCCAGCAGGTTGGTCGCGGGAGGGCCCCCAGATACGCAGTATTTT.

The V gene is TRBV7-9, the J gene TRBJ2-3, with 11 positions matching TRBD2. From germline, CDR1 is SEHNR and CDR2 FQNEAQ (reference sequence). J was trimmed by 5 bases and V by 5 bases; bases with no gene match: 3. The CDR3 totals 14 residues. CDR3 amino acids: CASSMGTSGDTQYF. The CDR3, as DNA: TGTGCCAGCAGCATGGGGACTAGCGGAGATACGCAGTATTTT.

The chain employs TRBV29-1 and TRBJ1-1; D is uncertain. The germline gives CDR1 SQVTM, CDR2 ANQGSEA. V gave up 7 bases and J gave up 1 base, with 13 bases separating them. The CDR3 is 13 residues long. CDR3 sequence reads: CSALRYQNTEAFF. CDR3 bases: TGCAGCGCCCTGAGATACCAGAACACTGAAGCTTTCTTT.

V gene TRBV20-1 combines with J gene TRBJ1-2, with TRBD1 matching 9 bases. This CDR3 region has 14 residues. Germline-derived CDR1 and CDR2 are DFQATT and SNEGSKA (reference sequence). The V and J ends lost 5 bases and 0 bases, in that order; junction bases with no gene match: 4. In DNA form, the CDR3 reads TGCAGTGCTCTCCGGGACAGGGCTAACTATGGCTACACCTTC. Translating gives CSALRDRANYGYTF.

The J gene is TRBJ2-5, the V gene TRBV21-1; the table calls TRBD2, which could not be checked here. TRBV21-1 is noted as a pseudogene. The CDR3 has 17 amino acids. For the CDR3, the DNA is TGTGCCAGCAGCAAACATTCTAGCGGGAGGGGATTGGAGACCCAGTACTTC. Translation gives CASSKHSSGRGLETQYF.

This clonotype is a singleton in its sample. The chain's CDR3 is CASSSNRAGELFF. CDR3 coding DNA: TGTGCCAGCAGCTCCAACAGGGCCGGGGAGCTGTTTTTT. The rearrangement uses TRBV7-9 and TRBJ2-2, with D tentatively TRBD1 (6 bases). CDR1 is SEHNR and CDR2 is FQNEAQ in the germline V gene (reference sequence). CDR3 length: 13 residues. Deletions cut 4 bases from V and 6 bases from J, with 9 bases between.

V and J are TRBV20-1 and TRBJ2-1; 10 nucleotides agree with TRBD1. From germline, CDR1 is DFQATT and CDR2 SNEGSKA (reference sequence). V lost 0 bases, J lost 5 bases, and 13 bases stayed unmatched. This CDR3 has 18 residues. The CDR3 coding sequence is TGCAGTGCTAGAGACCCGAAGGGGGGGGACAGGGGTCACAATGAGCAGTTCTTC. This gives the protein CSARDPKGGDRGHNEQFF.

The V call is TRBV5-4, the J call TRBJ2-5; tentative D call: TRBD2 (5 bases). Looked up from germline, CDR1 is SGHNT and CDR2 is YYREEE (reference sequence). V gave up 7 bases and J gave up 4 bases, with 14 bases separating them. The CDR3 has 13 amino acids. The CDR3 region is CASRQTGIETQYF. The CDR3, as DNA: TGTGCCAGCCGACAAACCGGGATAGAGACCCAGTACTTC.